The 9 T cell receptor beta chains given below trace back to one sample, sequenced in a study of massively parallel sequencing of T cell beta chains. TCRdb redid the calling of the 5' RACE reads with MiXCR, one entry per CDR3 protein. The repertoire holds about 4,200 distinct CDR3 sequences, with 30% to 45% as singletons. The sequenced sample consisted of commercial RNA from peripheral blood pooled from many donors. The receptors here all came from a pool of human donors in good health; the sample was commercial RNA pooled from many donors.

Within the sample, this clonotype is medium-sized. The CDR3 loop is CSARGDRGFRPEAFF. DNA of the CDR3: TGCAGTGCTAGAGGGGACAGGGGGTTTCGGCCTGAAGCTTTCTTT. The chain joins TRBV20-1 to TRBJ1-1; 11 positions match TRBD1. Per the germline V gene, CDR1 is DFQATT and CDR2 is SNEGSKA (reference sequence). The CDR3 spans 15 residues. The trim removed 1 base at V and 6 bases at J, leaving 7 bases unmatched.

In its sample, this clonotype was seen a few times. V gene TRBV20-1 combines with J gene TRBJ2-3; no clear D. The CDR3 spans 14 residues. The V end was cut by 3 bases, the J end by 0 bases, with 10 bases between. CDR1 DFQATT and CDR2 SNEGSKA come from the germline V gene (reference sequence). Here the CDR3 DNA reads TGCAGTGCTAGGACTTCAGGTAGCACAGATACGCAGTATTTT. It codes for CSARTSGSTDTQYF.

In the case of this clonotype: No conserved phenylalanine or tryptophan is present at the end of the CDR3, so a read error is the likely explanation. This chain's CDR3 is CASSGSYEQYL. The CDR3 DNA reads as TGTGCCAGTAGCGGGAGCTACGAGCAGTACCTC. The J gene is TRBJ2-7, the V gene TRBV19; D might be TRBD2 (6 bases). The ends were cut back, 6 bases at V and 3 bases at J, with 6 bases in the middle. The germline V gene encodes CDR1 LNHDA and CDR2 SQIVND (reference sequence). This CDR3 contains 11 residues.

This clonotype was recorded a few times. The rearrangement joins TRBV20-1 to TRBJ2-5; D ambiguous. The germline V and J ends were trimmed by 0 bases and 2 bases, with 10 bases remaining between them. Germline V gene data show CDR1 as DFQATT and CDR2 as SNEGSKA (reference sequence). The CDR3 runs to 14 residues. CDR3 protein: CSARDGRPQETQYF. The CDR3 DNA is TGCAGTGCTAGAGATGGGCGCCCTCAAGAGACCCAGTACTTC.

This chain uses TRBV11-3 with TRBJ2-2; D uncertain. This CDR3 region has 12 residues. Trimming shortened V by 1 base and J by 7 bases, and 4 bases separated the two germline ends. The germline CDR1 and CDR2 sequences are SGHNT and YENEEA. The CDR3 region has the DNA TGTGCCAGCAGCTTAGTCGTCGGGGAGCTGTTTTTT. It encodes CASSLVVGELFF.

The CDR3 reads CSVGGRAPYEQYF. Written as DNA, the CDR3 is TGCAGCGTTGGAGGTAGGGCTCCCTACGAGCAGTACTTC. The V call is TRBV29-1, the J call TRBJ2-7; D is ambiguous. Germline CDR1 reads SQVTM; CDR2 reads ANQGSEA. The CDR3 sequence is 13 residues long. With 4 bases removed from V and 2 bases from J, the gap between germline ends came to 12 bases.

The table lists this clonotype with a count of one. CDR3 nucleotides: TGTGCCAGCAGTTTAATCTCCAGGGCAAGCAATGAGCAGTTCTTC. This sequence encodes CASSLISRASNEQFF. The chain combines TRBV12-3 or TRBV12-4 with TRBJ2-1; tentatively, D is TRBD1 (5 bases). The V and J ends lost 2 bases and 6 bases respectively, with 14 bases between them. The length of the CDR3 is 15 residues.

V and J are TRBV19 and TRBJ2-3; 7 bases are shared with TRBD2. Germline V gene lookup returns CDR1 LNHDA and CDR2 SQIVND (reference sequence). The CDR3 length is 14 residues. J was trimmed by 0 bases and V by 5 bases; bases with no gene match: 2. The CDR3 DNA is TGTGCCAGTAGTCGGACTAGGAGCACAGATACGCAGTATTTT. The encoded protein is CASSRTRSTDTQYF.

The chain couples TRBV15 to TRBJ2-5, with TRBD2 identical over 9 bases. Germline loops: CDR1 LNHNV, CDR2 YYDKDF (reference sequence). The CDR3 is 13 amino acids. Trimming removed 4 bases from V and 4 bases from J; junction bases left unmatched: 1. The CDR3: CATSKLAGETQYF. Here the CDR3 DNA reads TGTGCCACCAGCAAACTAGCGGGAGAGACCCAGTACTTC.